The subject of this entry is one T cell receptor beta chain. The data stem from a study of CD8 T cells in Susac syndrome. A quantity of roughly 0.5 to 1 ug RNA underwent reverse transcription using random hexamers. One entry per CDR3 protein, called by TCRdb with MiXCR from the immunoSEQ multiplex PCR reads. The sample includes some 170,000 distinct CDR3 sequences, approximately 95% of them seen just once. The CDR3 is made up of 12 amino acids. Trimming took 1 base from V and 8 from J, leaving 7 bases between them. Germline values: CDR1 MGHRA, CDR2 YSYEKL. This TCR derives from a human donor with multiple sclerosis. The V call is TRBV4-1, the J call TRBJ2-3; D is unclear. Sequenced input: CD4+ T cells from PBMCs. CDR3 coding DNA: TGCGCCAGCAGCCAAGGGAGTACTACGCAGTATTTT. This gives the protein CASSQGSTTQYF.